These 27 T cell receptor beta chains came from one sample sequenced in a study of T cell responses to AZD1222 COVID-19 vaccine. TCRdb's table, derived via immunoSEQ multiplex PCR, lists solely in-frame clones and lacks some. This sample yields about 150,000 clones, of which 80% to 90% are seen a single time; 8% to 10% belongs to the top ten. Here the sequenced sample was peripheral blood, taken 28 days after the second AZD1222 dose. Receptor source: an adult who received the AZD1222 COVID-19 vaccine.

This clone was picked up one time. The rearrangement uses TRBV5-1 and TRBJ2-6; D ambiguous. The length of the CDR3 is 13 residues. CDR1 is SGHRS, CDR2 YFSETQ, per germline. V was clipped by 5 bases and J by 0 bases, with 3 bases between them. The CDR3 region has the DNA TGCGCCAGCAGGGACTCTGGGGCCAACGTCCTGACTTTC. It encodes CASRDSGANVLTF.

The J gene is TRBJ1-1, the V gene TRBV10-3; D unresolved. Germline V CDR1 and CDR2: ENHRY, SYGVKD. The CDR3 runs 14 residues. The V gene lost 8 bases and the J gene lost 4 bases, with 17 bases spanning the gap. The CDR3 spells CAIWQPLVSTEAFF. CDR3 bases: TGTGCCATCTGGCAACCCCTAGTAAGCACTGAAGCTTTCTTT.

The V gene is TRBV28, the J gene TRBJ2-4, with a tentative D call TRBD2 (7 bases). Germline V gene lookup returns CDR1 MDHEN and CDR2 SYDVKM. The ends were cut back, 7 bases at V and 2 bases at J, with 27 bases in the middle. The CDR3 has 19 residues. CDR3 in amino acids: CASTSGGADTTLTKNIQYF. The CDR3 DNA reads TGTGCCAGCACTTCGGGGGGCGCTGACACGACTTTGACCAAAAACATTCAGTACTTC.

This chain connects TRBV21-1 to TRBJ2-2. TRBV21-1 is recorded as a pseudogene. This CDR3 is 17 amino acids long. Written as DNA, the CDR3 is TGTGCCAGCAGCAAAGGGCCCTCGGTGGTTCTCACCGGGGAGCTGTTTTTT. Translated: CASSKGPSVVLTGELFF.

The rearrangement links TRBV13 to TRBJ2-7; D is perhaps TRBD1 or TRBD2 (6 bases each). The CDR3 has 14 residues. The germline gives CDR1 PRHDT, CDR2 FYEKMQ (reference sequence). Trimming removed 4 bases at V and 3 bases at J, with 13 bases between. This chain's CDR3 is CASSSSGDFYEQYF. The CDR3 bases are TGTGCCAGCAGCTCCTCAGGGGACTTCTACGAGCAGTACTTC.

The V call is TRBV4-2, the J call TRBJ1-5; 12 bases line up with TRBD1. The trim removed 1 base at V and 5 bases at J, leaving 3 bases unmatched. The CDR3 contains 16 residues. Germline V CDR1 and CDR2: LGHNA, YNFKEQ. The CDR3 is CASSQVGQGADQPQHF. As DNA, the CDR3 is TGTGCCAGCAGCCAAGTGGGACAGGGGGCAGATCAGCCCCAGCATTTT.

The chain carries TRBV6-2 or TRBV6-3 and TRBJ1-5; unclear D gene. The length of the CDR3 is 16 residues. Germline loops: CDR1 MNHEY, CDR2 SVGEGT. Trimming stripped 0 bases from V and 3 bases from J, with 12 bases between. The CDR3 DNA follows: TGTGCCAGCAGTTACTCGCCAGAAAACCCCAATCAGCCCCAGCATTTT. Its translation: CASSYSPENPNQPQHF.

This chain connects TRBV5-6 to TRBJ2-1; TRBD1 aligns across 7 bases. This CDR3 has 12 amino acids. Per germline, CDR1 SGHDT and CDR2 YYEEEE. With V trimmed by 2 bases and J by 8 bases, 1 base remained unmatched. Here the CDR3 reads CASSFDRDEQFF. CDR3 nucleotide sequence: TGTGCCAGCAGCTTCGACAGGGATGAGCAGTTCTTC. Full variable domain (outside the CDR3, taken from reference TRBV5-6 and TRBJ2-1): DAGVTQSPTHLIKTRGQQVTLRCSPKSGHDTVSWYQQALGQGPQFIFQYYEEEERQRGNFPDRFSGHQFPNYSSELNVNALLLGDSALYLCASSFDRDEQFFGPGTRLTVL.

The J gene is TRBJ2-3, the V gene TRBV19; 7 bases line up with TRBD2. Germline values: CDR1 LNHDA, CDR2 SQIVND (reference sequence). CDR3 length: 15 residues. The J segment lost 6 bases and the V segment lost 4 bases, leaving 10 bases of the junction unmatched. CDR3 DNA sequence: TGTGCCAGTAGTAATTACGGGGGGAGTATGGATACGCAGTATTTT. Its translation is CASSNYGGSMDTQYF.

V usage is TRBV30 and J usage is TRBJ2-4; 8 positions match TRBD1. The germline V gene has CDR1 GTSNPN and CDR2 SVGIG (reference sequence). V was clipped by 0 bases and J by 4 bases; unmatched bases: 5. This CDR3 contains 15 residues. CDR3 protein: CAWSVGTGVKNIQYF. Written as DNA, the CDR3 is TGTGCCTGGAGTGTAGGGACAGGCGTAAAAAACATTCAGTACTTC.

The V gene is TRBV5-1, the J gene TRBJ2-1; the D is unclear. The V gene lost 0 bases and the J gene lost 5 bases, with 15 bases spanning the gap. This CDR3 has 16 residues. Per the germline V gene, CDR1 is SGHRS and CDR2 is YFSETQ. The CDR3 region has the DNA TGCGCCAGCAGCTTGGGTGTAGGGCTAGTGGACAATGAGCAGTTCTTC. Its protein is CASSLGVGLVDNEQFF. The whole variable domain, remainder taken from reference TRBV5-1 and TRBJ2-1, is KAGVTQTPRYLIKTRGQQVTLSCSPISGHRSVSWYQQTPGQGLQFLFEYFSETQRNKGNFPGRFSGRQFSNSRSEMNVSTLELGDSALYLCASSLGVGLVDNEQFFGPGTRLTVL.

The chain couples TRBV7-3 to TRBJ1-5; TRBD1 is a possible D gene (5 bases). Germline V gives CDR1 SGHTA, CDR2 FQGTGA. V gave up 5 bases and J gave up 1 base, with 9 bases separating them. The CDR3 is 14 residues long. The CDR3 protein is CASSVGGSNQPQHF. CDR3 in DNA: TGTGCCAGCAGCGTGGGGGGGAGCAATCAGCCCCAGCATTTT.

CDR3 sequence: CASSPEASTGYTF. The CDR3 nucleotides read TGTGCCAGCAGCCCAGAGGCGAGTACAGGCTACACCTTC. The V and J genes are TRBV7-9 and TRBJ1-2; D remains unclear. From germline, CDR1 is SEHNR and CDR2 FQNEAQ (reference sequence). The CDR3 has 13 amino acids. Trimming removed 5 bases from V and 8 bases from J, with 15 bases in between.

This rearrangement joins TRBV7-9 to TRBJ2-7, with 7 bases aligning to TRBD2. The CDR3 totals 15 residues. J lost 4 bases, V lost 3 bases, and 9 bases had no gene match. Germline-derived CDR1 and CDR2 are SEHNR and FQNEAQ (reference sequence). For the CDR3, the DNA is TGTGCCAGCAGCTTCGGGACTACCACCGGATACGAGCAGTACTTC. Translating it yields CASSFGTTTGYEQYF.

The chain employs TRBV3-1 (or the pseudogene TRBV3-2) and TRBJ2-3, with TRBD2 identical over 12 bases. J gave up 2 bases and V 3 bases, and 18 bases lay outside the gene matches. Per the germline V gene, CDR1 is LGHDT and CDR2 is YNNKEL (reference sequence). The CDR3 runs to 21 residues. Here the CDR3 DNA reads TGTGCCAGCAGCCACGCCCCCCCAACTAGCGGGAGGTTTACCCCCACAGATACGCAGTATTTT. Its protein product is CASSHAPPTSGRFTPTDTQYF.

The V call is TRBV19, the J call TRBJ2-2; 8 nucleotides match TRBD2. Looked up from germline, CDR1 is LNHDA and CDR2 is SQIVND (reference sequence). The CDR3 is made up of 16 amino acids. The ends lost 7 bases at V and 7 bases at J; junction bases unmatched: 14. The CDR3 protein is CASTGYGRASGGELFF. The CDR3 DNA reads TGTGCCAGTACCGGCTACGGGAGGGCCTCGGGCGGGGAGCTGTTTTTT.

J is TRBJ1-1 and V is TRBV28; D not certain. The germline V gene encodes CDR1 MDHEN and CDR2 SYDVKM. The CDR3 extends over 15 amino acids. V shed 5 bases and J shed 4 bases, with 17 bases lying between them. In DNA, the CDR3 is TGTGCCAGCAGTGCTAACCTCAGGCTTACCACTGAAGCTTTCTTT. This codes for CASSANLRLTTEAFF. The entire variable domain, with the rest obtained from reference TRBV28 and TRBJ1-1, is as follows: DVKVTQSSRYLVKRTGEKVFLECVQDMDHENMFWYRQDPGLGLRLIYFSYDVKMKEKGDIPEGYSVSREKKERFSLILESASTNQTSMYLCASSANLRLTTEAFFGQGTRLTVV.

The chain carries TRBV21-1 and TRBJ2-7; the D call TRBD2 from the table was never checked on the DNA. TRBV21-1 is a pseudogene. This CDR3 is built from 15 residues. This CDR3 is CASSKDVTVPEEQYF. The CDR3 DNA follows: TGTGCCAGCAGCAAAGACGTCACCGTTCCGGAGGAGCAGTACTTC.

V and J are TRBV6-2 or TRBV6-3 and TRBJ2-6, with 9 bases lining up with TRBD1. The length of the CDR3 is 16 residues. V lost 4 bases, J lost 4 bases, and 5 bases stayed unmatched. CDR1 is MNHEY and CDR2 is SVGEGT in the germline V gene. In nucleotides, the CDR3 is TGTGCCAGCAGTTGGAACAGGGGGCCGGGGGCCAACGTCCTGACTTTC. It specifies CASSWNRGPGANVLTF.

The chain joins TRBV3-1 (or the pseudogene TRBV3-2) to TRBJ1-5; D might be TRBD1 (5 bases). Germline assignment: CDR1 LGHDT and CDR2 YNNKEL (reference sequence). The length of the CDR3 is 16 residues. Trimming pared 6 bases from V and 0 bases from J, leaving 15 bases between. CDR3 protein: CASRILGDFSNQPQHF. The CDR3 DNA reads as TGTGCCAGCAGGATACTAGGGGATTTTAGCAATCAGCCCCAGCATTTT.

The V and J genes are TRBV3-1 (or the pseudogene TRBV3-2) and TRBJ1-5, with a tentative D call TRBD1 (5 bases). Per germline, CDR1 LGHDT and CDR2 YNNKEL (reference sequence). The CDR3 is 14 amino acids. V was pared by 4 bases and J by 1 base, with 8 bases between. CDR3 region: CASSPSGSNQPQHF. CDR3 nucleotide sequence: TGTGCCAGCAGCCCCTCAGGGAGCAATCAGCCCCAGCATTTT.

The V gene is TRBV5-6, the J gene TRBJ2-7; 7 bases agree with TRBD1. Trimming took 0 bases from V and 5 from J; bases not matched to a gene: 5. The germline V gene has CDR1 SGHDT and CDR2 YYEEEE. CDR3 length: 14 residues. For the CDR3, the DNA is TGTGCCAGCAGCTTGGTAGGGGGCTGGGACGAGCAGTACTTC. Protein product: CASSLVGGWDEQYF.

This rearrangement joins TRBV27 to TRBJ2-7, with 9 bases aligning to TRBD1. J lost 7 bases, V lost 6 bases, and 13 bases had no gene match. The CDR3 is 15 residues long. Looked up from germline, CDR1 is MNHEY and CDR2 is SMNVEV (reference sequence). In DNA, the CDR3 is TGTGCCAGCAGACAGGGGACAGGGACTTCGTGGGAGCAGTACTTC. Encoded protein: CASRQGTGTSWEQYF.

This clone was found a few times. V is TRBV6-5 and J is TRBJ1-4; D uncertain. Germline lookup yields CDR1 MNHEY and CDR2 SVGAGI. CDR3 length: 12 residues. V dropped 6 bases and J dropped 11 bases, with 13 bases sitting between them. The CDR3 DNA reads as TGTGCCAGCAGGGGGAACAGCCGGAAACTGTTTTTT. Its protein product is CASRGNSRKLFF.

The CDR3 loop is CASSIVGGEYNEQFF. The DNA of the CDR3 is TGTGCCAGTAGTATTGTGGGAGGGGAATACAATGAGCAGTTCTTC. The genes are TRBV19 and TRBJ2-1; 7 bases fit TRBD2. V was pared by 3 bases and J by 4 bases, with 6 bases of the junction left unmatched. The CDR3 is 15 amino acids. From germline, CDR1 is LNHDA and CDR2 SQIVND (reference sequence).

The genes are TRBV14 and TRBJ2-3; 7 positions match TRBD2. The CDR3 is 13 amino acids. Germline lookup yields CDR1 SGHDN and CDR2 FVKESK. V lost 4 bases, J lost 9 bases, and 7 bases stayed unmatched. Written as DNA, the CDR3 is TGTGCCAGCAGCCTACAGACTAGCACAACGCAGTATTTT. Residues: CASSLQTSTTQYF.

The genes are TRBV30 and TRBJ2-7; D gene uncertain. The germline V and J ends were trimmed by 1 base and 3 bases, with 10 bases remaining between them. This CDR3 is built from 13 residues. In germline, CDR1 is GTSNPN, CDR2 SVGIG (reference sequence). In DNA form, the CDR3 reads TGTGCCTGGAGTGCCCCCGTCGGCTACGAGCAGTACTTC. Its translation: CAWSAPVGYEQYF.